This TCR beta chain originates from a study of blood T cell repertoires in COVID-19. Study-wide context: Samples representing acute and convalescent COVID-19 were sourced from the United States, Italy and Spain. T cells, B-cell-depleted T cells, or PBMCs provided the cDNA or gDNA that served as material.

Adults between roughly 18 and 100 years of age took part from 24 US areas. Study processing details: Reference gene primer amplification gave nucleated cell count estimates. Sequencing was performed with immunoSEQ multiplex PCR; in TCRdb, only in-frame clones are kept and a portion is missing. The DNA gave D and trimming, while V, J and clone size come from that table. This sample has roughly 280,000 clones, with over 80% found just once. This clone was observed a single time. V trimming: 5 bases; J trimming: 7 bases; junction bases outside the gene matches: 4. CDR3 length: 13 residues. In germline, CDR1 is LNHDA, CDR2 SQIVND (reference sequence).

Specimen: PBMCs or T cells enriched from blood (not recorded which). This TCR came from a woman under 40 with acute COVID-19. The rearrangement joins TRBV19 to TRBJ2-2; 7 nucleotides agree with TRBD1. As DNA, the CDR3 is TGTGCCAGTAGTTCCCGACAGGGCGGGGAGCTGTTTTTT. The encoded protein is CASSSRQGGELFF.